The 27 T cell receptor beta chains listed next were all sequenced from one sample in a study of T cell responses to AZD1222 COVID-19 vaccine. Data came from immunoSEQ multiplex PCR; TCRdb stores just in-frame clones and leaves some out. The sample lists about 53,000 clones; about four fifths were seen once. The sequences come from peripheral blood, collected on day 0 of AZD1222 vaccination. These receptor sequences come from an adult in good health.

The genes are TRBV2 and TRBJ2-1; 7 bases match TRBD1. Trimming at V came to 6 bases and at J to 0 bases, leaving 8 bases not matched to a gene. CDR1 is SNHLY and CDR2 is FYNNEI in the germline V gene. The CDR3 extends over 16 amino acids. Written as DNA, the CDR3 is TGTGCCAGCAGCCGGACCGGGACAGCCTCCTACAATGAGCAGTTCTTC. It is translated as CASSRTGTASYNEQFF.

This clone was seen a handful of times. This chain links TRBV30 with TRBJ1-6; D remains unclear. Germline V gene lookup returns CDR1 GTSNPN and CDR2 SVGIG (reference sequence). Trimming took off 3 bases at V and 6 bases at J, with 6 bases between the two ends. The CDR3 has 12 amino acids. CDR3 sequence: CAWRHSNSPLHF. In DNA, the CDR3 is TGTGCCTGGAGACACTCTAATTCACCCCTCCACTTT.

The rearrangement links TRBV3-1 (or the pseudogene TRBV3-2) to TRBJ1-2; D remains ambiguous. V lost 3 bases, J lost 4 bases, and 12 bases lay in between. CDR3 length: 14 amino acids. Germline V lookup: CDR1 LGHDT, CDR2 YNNKEL (reference sequence). The CDR3 nucleotides are TGTGCCAGCAGCCAGGAGAGGGCGCGCTATGGCTACACCTTC. Translated: CASSQERARYGYTF.

This chain uses TRBV23-1 with TRBJ1-2; weak D call: TRBD1 (6 bases). TRBV23-1 qualifies as an ORF whose function is uncertain. Trimming removed 6 bases from V and 4 bases from J, with 15 bases in between. This CDR3 has 14 residues. DNA for the CDR3: TGCGCCAGCAGCGTATACAGGGATGGCTATGGCTACACCTTC. It codes for CASSVYRDGYGYTF.

J is TRBJ1-2 and V is TRBV11-3; TRBD1 agrees at 10 bases. CDR3 length equals 15 residues. The germline V gene encodes CDR1 SGHNT and CDR2 YENEEA. J lost 3 bases, V lost 5 bases, and 6 bases had no gene match. The CDR3, as DNA: TGTGCCAGCAGCCGCCGCGGGACAGGGGACTATGGCTACACCTTC. It is translated as CASSRRGTGDYGYTF. Full variable domain (remainder filled in from reference TRBV11-3 and TRBJ1-2): EAGVVQSPRYKIIEKKQPVAFWCNPISGHNTLYWYLQNLGQGPELLIRYENEEAVDDSQLPKDRFSAERLKGVDSTLKIQPAELGDSAVYLCASSRRGTGDYGYTFGSGTRLTVV.

The chain combines TRBV7-3 with TRBJ2-7, with 12 bases aligning to TRBD2. The CDR3 sequence is 14 residues long. Losses at the gene ends were 0 bases for V and 7 bases for J; bases not matched to a gene: 1. Germline V gives CDR1 SGHTA, CDR2 FQGTGA. DNA for the CDR3: TGTGCCAGCAGCTTAACACTAGCGGGAGGTGAGCAGTACTTC. This translates into CASSLTLAGGEQYF. Variable domain in full (rest from reference TRBV7-3 and TRBJ2-7): GAGVSQTPSNKVTEKGKYVELRCDPISGHTALYWYRQSLGQGPEFLIYFQGTGAADDSGLPNDRFFAVRPEGSVSTLKIQRTERGDSAVYLCASSLTLAGGEQYFGPGTRLTVT.

The V gene is TRBV25-1, the J gene TRBJ2-7, with 7 bases aligning to TRBD1. The CDR3 covers 15 residues. The junction had 10 bases not matched to a gene; V was cut back by 6 bases and J by 2 bases. The germline V gene encodes CDR1 MGHDK and CDR2 SYGVNS. The CDR3 DNA reads as TGTGCCAGCAGCTCTACAGGGGCAGAAGCCTACGAGCAGTACTTC. It encodes CASSSTGAEAYEQYF.

The rearrangement uses TRBV5-6 and TRBJ1-3; 7 nucleotides align to TRBD1. The V segment lost 0 bases and the J segment 2 bases; nucleotides outside the gene matches: 2. This CDR3 comprises 15 residues. Per the germline V gene, CDR1 is SGHDT and CDR2 is YYEEEE. CDR3 sequence reads: CASSLGQGAGNTIYF. CDR3 coding DNA: TGTGCCAGCAGCTTGGGGCAGGGGGCTGGAAACACCATATATTTT. The variable domain in full, with the rest retrieved from reference TRBV5-6 and TRBJ1-3, is DAGVTQSPTHLIKTRGQQVTLRCSPKSGHDTVSWYQQALGQGPQFIFQYYEEEERQRGNFPDRFSGHQFPNYSSELNVNALLLGDSALYLCASSLGQGAGNTIYFGEGSWLTVV.

This clone was observed a handful of times. The chain links TRBV5-5 to TRBJ1-3; 7 positions match TRBD1. CDR1 is SGHKS and CDR2 is YYEKEE in the germline V gene (reference sequence). This CDR3 has 14 residues. V was pared by 6 bases and J by 3 bases, with 6 bases of the junction left unmatched. For the CDR3, the DNA is TGTGCCAGCACCCCAGGGGGGAATGGAAACACCATATATTTT. Encoded protein: CASTPGGNGNTIYF.

This clone was seen a handful of times. The CDR3 here is CASSQGGTGDEKLFF. The CDR3 region has the DNA TGCGCCAGCAGCCAAGGGGGGACAGGGGATGAAAAACTGTTTTTT. The rearrangement links TRBV4-3 to TRBJ1-4, with 10 bases fitting TRBD1. Trimming took 1 base from V and 6 from J; bases not matched to a gene: 2. The CDR3 consists of 15 residues. In germline, CDR1 is LGHNA, CDR2 YSLEER.

The sample holds one count of this clone. This rearrangement joins TRBV6-2 or TRBV6-3 to TRBJ1-1; no clear D. The germline gives CDR1 MNHEY, CDR2 SVGEGT. The CDR3 is 14 amino acids. Trimming cost V 5 bases and J 0 bases, with 10 bases left between them. The CDR3 sequence is CASSKDLMNTEAFF. The CDR3 nucleotides are TGTGCCAGCAGTAAGGACCTCATGAACACTGAAGCTTTCTTT.

J is TRBJ1-1 and V is TRBV19; no clear D gene. The germline gives CDR1 LNHDA, CDR2 SQIVND (reference sequence). Trimming shortened V by 7 bases and J by 2 bases, and 17 bases separated the two germline ends. The CDR3 extends over 15 amino acids. CDR3 sequence: CASNAHLSYNTEAFF. Written as DNA, the CDR3 is TGTGCCAGTAATGCCCACCTCAGCTATAACACTGAAGCTTTCTTT.

This chain links TRBV3-1 (or the pseudogene TRBV3-2) with TRBJ1-2, with D maybe TRBD1 (5 bases). Trimming removed 1 base at V and 2 bases at J, with 8 bases between. Germline V gene data show CDR1 as LGHDT and CDR2 as YNNKEL (reference sequence). The CDR3 has 14 residues. This chain's CDR3 is CASSQVRDNYGYTF. Written as DNA, the CDR3 is TGTGCCAGCAGCCAAGTCCGGGACAACTATGGCTACACCTTC.

V gene TRBV6-5 combines with J gene TRBJ1-4; TRBD1 matches at 9 bases. Per the germline V gene, CDR1 is MNHEY and CDR2 is SVGAGI. Trimming at V came to 6 bases and at J to 2 bases, leaving 1 base not matched to a gene. The CDR3 sequence is 14 residues long. CDR3: CASSTGGTNEKLFF. Written as DNA, the CDR3 is TGTGCCAGCAGCACAGGGGGCACTAATGAAAAACTGTTTTTT.

V usage is TRBV5-1 and J usage is TRBJ1-5; possible D gene TRBD1, 5 bases. Looked up from germline, CDR1 is SGHRS and CDR2 is YFSETQ. This CDR3 is 15 amino acids long. V lost 0 bases and J 2 bases, leaving 9 bases between the germline ends. The CDR3 region is CASSLAGRGNQPQHF. The CDR3 nucleotides are TGCGCCAGCAGCTTGGCAGGGAGGGGCAATCAGCCCCAGCATTTT.

The chain employs TRBV6-5 and TRBJ1-1; D gene unclear. The germline CDR1 and CDR2 sequences are MNHEY and SVGAGI. The CDR3 loop spans 13 amino acids. V was trimmed by 6 bases and J by 6 bases, leaving 14 bases between them. The CDR3 loop reads CASRFDNGAEAFF. The CDR3 nucleotides read TGTGCCAGCAGATTTGACAACGGCGCTGAAGCTTTCTTT.

This chain uses TRBV11-2 with TRBJ2-1; D unclear. Germline V CDR1 and CDR2: SGHAT, FQNNGV. This CDR3 spans 13 amino acids. V was shortened by 1 base and J by 8 bases, with 9 bases between the two germline ends. The CDR3 DNA reads as TGTGCCAGCAGCTTAGCGGTCGAGGATGAGCAGTTCTTC. It yields the protein CASSLAVEDEQFF. The full variable domain, with the rest looked up from reference TRBV11-2 and TRBJ2-1, is EAGVAQSPRYKIIEKRQSVAFWCNPISGHATLYWYQQILGQGPKLLIQFQNNGVVDDSQLPKDRFSAERLKGVDSTLKIQPAKLEDSAVYLCASSLAVEDEQFFGPGTRLTVL.

The V gene is TRBV12-3 or TRBV12-4, the J gene TRBJ2-2; the match to TRBD2 covers 7 bases. V shed 6 bases and J 7 bases; nucleotides not matched to a gene: 5. The CDR3 is made up of 13 amino acids. CDR3 sequence reads: CASSMGGIGELFF. For the CDR3, the DNA is TGTGCCAGCAGCATGGGGGGGATCGGGGAGCTGTTTTTT.

The rearrangement joins TRBV7-2 to TRBJ2-2; 10 nucleotides match TRBD2. J gave up 6 bases and V 1 base, and 2 bases lay outside the gene matches. Germline V gene lookup returns CDR1 SGHTA and CDR2 FQGNSA. The CDR3 has 15 amino acids. This chain's CDR3 is CASSLEGLASGELFF. The CDR3 DNA sequence: TGTGCCAGCAGCTTAGAGGGACTAGCGTCCGGGGAGCTGTTTTTT. Full variable domain (rest looked up from reference TRBV7-2 and TRBJ2-2): GAGVSQSPSNKVTEKGKDVELRCDPISGHTALYWYRQSLGQGLEFLIYFQGNSAPDKSGLPSDRFSAERTGGSVSTLTIQRTQQEDSAVYLCASSLEGLASGELFFGEGSRLTVL.

This clone came up once. This rearrangement joins TRBV7-3 to TRBJ2-3; 12 nucleotides match TRBD2. This CDR3 is 14 amino acids long. The V gene end was trimmed by 8 bases and the J gene end by 4 bases; junction bases not matched to a gene: 4. In germline, CDR1 is SGHTA, CDR2 FQGTGA. The CDR3 region has the DNA TGTGCCAGCCGACTAGCGGGAGTCTCAGATACGCAGTATTTT. It is translated as CASRLAGVSDTQYF. The full variable domain, its missing parts supplied by reference TRBV7-3 and TRBJ2-3, is GAGVSQTPSNKVTEKGKYVELRCDPISGHTALYWYRQSLGQGPEFLIYFQGTGAADDSGLPNDRFFAVRPEGSVSTLKIQRTERGDSAVYLCASRLAGVSDTQYFGPGTRLTVL.

The genes are TRBV19 and TRBJ2-1; 11 positions agree with TRBD2. V was pared by 5 bases and J by 5 bases, with 8 bases of the junction left unmatched. The CDR3 runs to 16 residues. Germline V gene sequence: CDR1 LNHDA, CDR2 SQIVND (reference sequence). CDR3 nucleotide sequence: TGTGCCAGTAGTTCCATCTCTAGCGGGAGGAACAATGAGCAGTTCTTC. Residues: CASSSISSGRNNEQFF.

J is TRBJ1-2 and V is TRBV5-6; 8 positions match TRBD1. V lost 3 bases, J lost 8 bases, and 6 bases stayed unmatched. The V gene's germline CDR1 is SGHDT and CDR2 YYEEEE. CDR3 length: 13 residues. CDR3 amino acids: CASSSPGGSGYTF. In DNA, the CDR3 is TGTGCCAGCAGCTCACCAGGGGGCAGCGGCTACACCTTC.

The rearrangement uses TRBV5-4 and TRBJ1-4; 7 positions agree with TRBD1. The CDR3 totals 16 residues. After removal of 0 bases from V and 3 bases from J, the junction contained 5 bases not matched to a gene. Germline CDR1 reads SGHNT; CDR2 reads YYREEE (reference sequence). CDR3 loop: CASSLDPGGSNEKLFF. For the CDR3, the DNA is TGTGCCAGCAGCTTGGATCCAGGGGGTTCTAATGAAAAACTGTTTTTT.

V usage is TRBV6-2 or TRBV6-3 and J usage is TRBJ1-3, with no clear D. The V gene lost 6 bases and the J gene lost 7 bases, with 10 bases spanning the gap. Germline V lookup: CDR1 MNHEY, CDR2 SVGEGT. The CDR3 has 12 residues. CDR3 in DNA: TGTGCCAGCAGCTCCTACGGGAACACCATATATTTT. Translated, it gives CASSSYGNTIYF.

The chain uses TRBV19 and TRBJ1-2; D gene ambiguous. The ends were cut back, 3 bases at V and 7 bases at J, with 6 bases in the middle. CDR1 is LNHDA and CDR2 is SQIVND in the germline V gene (reference sequence). The CDR3 extends over 11 amino acids. The CDR3 protein is CASSIVGGYTF. The CDR3 nucleotides are TGTGCCAGTAGTATTGTGGGTGGCTACACCTTC.

The rearrangement uses TRBV7-2 and TRBJ1-1; D gene unclear. V lost 3 bases, J lost 3 bases, and 8 bases lay in between. The CDR3 covers 13 residues. CDR1 is SGHTA and CDR2 is FQGNSA in the germline V gene. The CDR3 protein is CASSLSEDTEAFF. CDR3 DNA sequence: TGTGCCAGCAGCTTGTCCGAGGACACTGAAGCTTTCTTT.

DNA of the CDR3: TGCGCCAGCAGTGTCTTTGAGGGAGACTCTTACGAGCAGTACTTC. Translation gives CASSVFEGDSYEQYF. The chain recombines TRBV10-1 with TRBJ2-7; the D gene is possibly TRBD2 (5 bases). This CDR3 spans 15 amino acids. Trimming took 4 bases from V and 4 from J, leaving 17 bases between them. Per germline, CDR1 WNHNN and CDR2 SYGVQD (reference sequence).